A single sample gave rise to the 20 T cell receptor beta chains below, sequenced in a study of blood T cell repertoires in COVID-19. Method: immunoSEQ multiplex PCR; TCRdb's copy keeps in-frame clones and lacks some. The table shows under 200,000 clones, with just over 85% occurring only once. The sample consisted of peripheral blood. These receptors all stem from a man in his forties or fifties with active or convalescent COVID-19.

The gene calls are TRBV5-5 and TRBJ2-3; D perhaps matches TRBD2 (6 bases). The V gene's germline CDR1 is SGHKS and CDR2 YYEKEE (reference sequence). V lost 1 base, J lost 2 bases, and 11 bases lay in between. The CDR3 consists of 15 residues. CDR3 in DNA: TGTGCCAGCAGCTTGTGGAGCGGGTACACAGATACGCAGTATTTT. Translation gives CASSLWSGYTDTQYF.

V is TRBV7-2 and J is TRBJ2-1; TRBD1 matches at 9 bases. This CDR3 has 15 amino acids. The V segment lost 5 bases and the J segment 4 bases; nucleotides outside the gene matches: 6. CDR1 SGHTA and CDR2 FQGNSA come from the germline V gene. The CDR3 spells CASSLTGTGYNEQFF. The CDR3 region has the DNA TGTGCCAGCAGCCTAACCGGGACAGGGTACAATGAGCAGTTCTTC.

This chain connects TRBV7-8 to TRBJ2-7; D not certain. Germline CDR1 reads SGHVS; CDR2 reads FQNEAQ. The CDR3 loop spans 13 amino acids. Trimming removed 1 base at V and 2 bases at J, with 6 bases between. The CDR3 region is CASSLVETYEQYF. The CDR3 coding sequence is TGTGCCAGCAGCTTAGTTGAGACCTACGAGCAGTACTTC.

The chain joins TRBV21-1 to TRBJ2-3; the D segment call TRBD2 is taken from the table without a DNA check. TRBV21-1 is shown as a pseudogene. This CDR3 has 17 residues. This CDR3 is CASSKSGSGRGTDTQYF. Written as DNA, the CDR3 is TGTGCCAGCAGCAAATCGGGTAGCGGGAGGGGAACAGATACGCAGTATTTT.

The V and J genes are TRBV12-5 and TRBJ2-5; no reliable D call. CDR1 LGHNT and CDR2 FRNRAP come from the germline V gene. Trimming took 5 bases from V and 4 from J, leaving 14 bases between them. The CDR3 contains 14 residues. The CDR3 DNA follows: TGTGCTAGTGGTACGGAAGTAGCCCTAGAGACCCAGTACTTC. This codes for CASGTEVALETQYF.

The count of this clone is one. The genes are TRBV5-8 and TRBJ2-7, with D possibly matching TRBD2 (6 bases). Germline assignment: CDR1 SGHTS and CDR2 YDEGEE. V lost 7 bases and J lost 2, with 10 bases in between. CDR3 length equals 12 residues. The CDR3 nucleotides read TGTGCCAGCCATCGGGGGACCTACGAGCAGTACTTC. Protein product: CASHRGTYEQYF.

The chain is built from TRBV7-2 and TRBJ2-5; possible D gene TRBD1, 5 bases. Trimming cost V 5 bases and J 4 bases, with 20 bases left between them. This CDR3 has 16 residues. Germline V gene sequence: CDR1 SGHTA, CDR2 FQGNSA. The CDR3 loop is CASSDQSFRVGETQYF. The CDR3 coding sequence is TGTGCCAGCAGCGACCAATCGTTCAGGGTTGGAGAGACCCAGTACTTC.

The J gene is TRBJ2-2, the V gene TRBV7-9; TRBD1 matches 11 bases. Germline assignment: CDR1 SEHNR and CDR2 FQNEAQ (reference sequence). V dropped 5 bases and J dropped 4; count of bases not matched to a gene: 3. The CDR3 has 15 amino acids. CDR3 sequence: CASSPGQGVTGELFF. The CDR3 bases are TGTGCCAGCAGCCCGGGACAGGGGGTCACCGGGGAGCTGTTTTTT. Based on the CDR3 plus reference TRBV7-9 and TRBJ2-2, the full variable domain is DTGVSQNPRHKITKRGQNVTFRCDPISEHNRLYWYRQTLGQGPEFLTYFQNEAQLEKSRLLSDRFSAERPKGSFSTLEIQRTEQGDSAMYLCASSPGQGVTGELFFGEGSRLTVL.

CDR3 in DNA: TGCGCCAGCAGGCCCGGACAGTCCGGCGATACGCAGTATTTT. Protein product: CASRPGQSGDTQYF. This sequence joins TRBV5-1 and TRBJ2-3; perhaps TRBD1 as D (6 bases). Trimming pared 5 bases from V and 6 bases from J, leaving 16 bases between. The CDR3 has 14 residues. Per germline, CDR1 SGHRS and CDR2 YFSETQ.

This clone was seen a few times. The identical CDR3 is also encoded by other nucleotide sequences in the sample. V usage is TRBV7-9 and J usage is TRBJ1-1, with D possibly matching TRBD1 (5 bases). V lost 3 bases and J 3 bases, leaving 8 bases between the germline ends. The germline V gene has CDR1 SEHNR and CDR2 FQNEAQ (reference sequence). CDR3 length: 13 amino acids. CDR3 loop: CASSFGGDTEAFF. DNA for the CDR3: TGTGCCAGCAGCTTCGGGGGGGACACTGAAGCTTTCTTT.

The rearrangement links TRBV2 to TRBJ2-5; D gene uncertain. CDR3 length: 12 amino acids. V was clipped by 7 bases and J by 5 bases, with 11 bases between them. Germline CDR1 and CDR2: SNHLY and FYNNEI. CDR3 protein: CASKRSLETQYF. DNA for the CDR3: TGTGCCAGCAAACGGTCCTTGGAGACCCAGTACTTC.

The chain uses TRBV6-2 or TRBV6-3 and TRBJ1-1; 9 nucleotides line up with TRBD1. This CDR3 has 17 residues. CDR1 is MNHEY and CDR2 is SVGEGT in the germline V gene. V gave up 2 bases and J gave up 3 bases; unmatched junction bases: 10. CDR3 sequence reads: CASSYRPGQGHDTEAFF. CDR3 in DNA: TGTGCCAGCAGTTACCGCCCGGGACAGGGTCATGACACTGAAGCTTTCTTT.

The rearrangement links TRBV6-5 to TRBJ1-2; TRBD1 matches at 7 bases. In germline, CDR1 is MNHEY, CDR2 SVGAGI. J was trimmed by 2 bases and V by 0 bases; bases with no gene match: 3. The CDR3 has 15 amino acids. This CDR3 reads CASSYSKTGNYGYTF. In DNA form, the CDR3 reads TGTGCCAGCAGTTACTCTAAGACAGGGAACTATGGCTACACCTTC.

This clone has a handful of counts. Here the CDR3 reads CASSLGDTTTNEKLFF. The CDR3 DNA is TGTGCCAGCAGCTTAGGGGACACGACAACTAATGAAAAACTGTTTTTT. This chain links TRBV7-2 with TRBJ1-4; D may be TRBD1 (6 bases). V was shortened by 1 base and J by 0 bases, with 9 bases between the two germline ends. Germline V gene lookup returns CDR1 SGHTA and CDR2 FQGNSA. The CDR3 extends over 16 amino acids.

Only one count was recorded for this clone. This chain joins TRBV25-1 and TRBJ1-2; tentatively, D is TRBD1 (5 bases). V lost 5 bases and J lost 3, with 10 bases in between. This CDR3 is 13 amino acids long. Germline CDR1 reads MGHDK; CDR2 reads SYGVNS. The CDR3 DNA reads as TGTGCCAGCAGTCGCGGGGCCTACTATGGCTACACCTTC. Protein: CASSRGAYYGYTF.

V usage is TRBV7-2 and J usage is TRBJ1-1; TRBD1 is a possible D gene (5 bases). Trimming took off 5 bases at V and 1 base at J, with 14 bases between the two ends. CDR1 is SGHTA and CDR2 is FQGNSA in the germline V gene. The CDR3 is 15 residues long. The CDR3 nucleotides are TGTGCCAGCAGCCTATATATCGGACAGAACACTGAAGCTTTCTTT. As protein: CASSLYIGQNTEAFF.

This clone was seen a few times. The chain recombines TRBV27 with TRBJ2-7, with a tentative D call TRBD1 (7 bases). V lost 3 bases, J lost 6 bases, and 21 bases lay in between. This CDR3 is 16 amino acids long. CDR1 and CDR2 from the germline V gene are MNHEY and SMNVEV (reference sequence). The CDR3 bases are TGTGCCAGCAGTTTCGAGGGGGGACAGATATTCAGCGAGCAGTACTTC. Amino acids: CASSFEGGQIFSEQYF.

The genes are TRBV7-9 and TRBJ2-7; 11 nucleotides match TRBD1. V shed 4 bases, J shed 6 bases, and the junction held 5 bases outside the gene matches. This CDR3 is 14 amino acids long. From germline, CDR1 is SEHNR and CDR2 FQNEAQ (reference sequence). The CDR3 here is CASSSRTGGLEQYF. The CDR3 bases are TGTGCCAGCAGCTCTAGGACAGGGGGCCTCGAGCAGTACTTC.

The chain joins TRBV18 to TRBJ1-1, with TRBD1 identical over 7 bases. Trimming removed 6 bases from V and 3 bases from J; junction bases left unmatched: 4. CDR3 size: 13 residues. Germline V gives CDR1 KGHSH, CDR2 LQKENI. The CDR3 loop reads CASSTGSDTEAFF. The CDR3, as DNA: TGTGCCAGCTCGACAGGGTCGGACACTGAAGCTTTCTTT.

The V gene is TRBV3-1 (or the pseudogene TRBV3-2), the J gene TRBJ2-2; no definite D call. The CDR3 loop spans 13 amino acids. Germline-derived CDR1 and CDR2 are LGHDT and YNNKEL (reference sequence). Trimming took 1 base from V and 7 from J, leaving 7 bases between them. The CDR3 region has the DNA TGTGCCAGCAGCCAAGGAGTTATCGGGGAGCTGTTTTTT. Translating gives CASSQGVIGELFF.